Shown below are 15 T cell receptor beta chains from a single sample sequenced in a study of post-analysis software for immune sequencing data. Study-wide results and caveats: Five or six TRBV segments appeared more often in patients than in controls, and TRBV5-6, TRBV5-1 and TRBV20-1 were among these.

Unique molecular identifiers featured in each of the TCR beta cDNA libraries. Via MiXCR, TCRdb re-called the PCR reads, giving one row per CDR3 protein. Of 750,000 to 900,000 distinct CDR3 sequences in the sample, around 42% were seen once. Their antigen targets remain unknown. Sequenced sample: blood. All receptors come from a girl aged 10-17 years with multiple sclerosis.

This clonotype was seen only a few times. The chain links TRBV20-1 to TRBJ2-1; 8 nucleotides match TRBD2. Germline lookup yields CDR1 DFQATT and CDR2 SNEGSKA (reference sequence). The CDR3 covers 17 residues. V shed 0 bases, J shed 4 bases, and the junction held 11 bases outside the gene matches. CDR3 in amino acids: CSARDSLAGEFYNEQFF. The CDR3, as DNA: TGCAGTGCTAGAGATAGTCTAGCGGGTGAGTTTTACAATGAGCAGTTCTTC.

V usage is TRBV29-1 and J usage is TRBJ2-1; TRBD1 matches at 8 bases. The ends lost 6 bases at V and 4 bases at J; junction bases unmatched: 8. The CDR3 is 14 residues long. From germline, CDR1 is SQVTM and CDR2 ANQGSEA. For the CDR3, the DNA is TGCAGCGTCAGGGGGCGGGACCTTTACAATGAGCAGTTCTTC. This sequence encodes CSVRGRDLYNEQFF.

In nucleotides, the CDR3 is TGCGCCAGCAGCTTGAGTGCAGACACTGAAGCTTTCTTT. Translating gives CASSLSADTEAFF. The chain couples TRBV5-1 to TRBJ1-1, with no clear D. The germline V gene encodes CDR1 SGHRS and CDR2 YFSETQ. The CDR3 spans 13 residues. With 1 base removed from V and 3 bases from J, the gap between germline ends came to 7 bases.

The chain has TRBV9 and TRBJ2-5; D is unresolved. Germline V gene lookup returns CDR1 SGDLS and CDR2 YYNGEE. V dropped 0 bases and J dropped 0 bases, with 9 bases sitting between them. The CDR3 is made up of 15 amino acids. The CDR3 loop reads CASSVAGLYQETQYF. The CDR3 nucleotides are TGTGCCAGCAGCGTAGCAGGATTGTACCAAGAGACCCAGTACTTC.

There are a few counts of this clonotype. V gene TRBV12-3 or TRBV12-4 combines with J gene TRBJ2-5; D call uncertain. Trimming took off 6 bases at V and 2 bases at J, with 13 bases between the two ends. The CDR3 contains 14 residues. Here the CDR3 reads CASRTRAPQETQYF. DNA of the CDR3: TGTGCCAGCAGAACCCGGGCCCCTCAAGAGACCCAGTACTTC.

V is TRBV4-1 and J is TRBJ2-3; either TRBD1 or TRBD2 may fit D (6 bases each). V lost 0 bases and J lost 1, with 20 bases in between. Germline CDR1 is MGHRA and CDR2 is YSYEKL. This CDR3 comprises 19 residues. CDR3 region: CASSQDGGPGSVRTDTQYF. The CDR3 DNA follows: TGCGCCAGCAGCCAAGATGGGGGGCCGGGGTCTGTTCGCACAGATACGCAGTATTTT.

The chain employs TRBV20-1 and TRBJ2-7, with 10 bases aligning to TRBD2. V was pared by 6 bases and J by 4 bases, with 9 bases of the junction left unmatched. From germline, CDR1 is DFQATT and CDR2 SNEGSKA (reference sequence). This CDR3 has 14 residues. CDR3 in amino acids: CSAESSGRSYEQYF. CDR3 bases: TGCAGTGCAGAATCTAGCGGGAGATCGTACGAGCAGTACTTC.

The chain combines TRBV12-3 or TRBV12-4 with TRBJ2-1; 12 positions match TRBD2. Unmatched junction bases numbered 12, after V lost 3 bases and J lost 0 bases. The CDR3 is made up of 20 amino acids. The CDR3 spells CASSFGLGLAGGSSYNEQFF. The DNA of the CDR3 is TGTGCCAGCAGTTTTGGGTTGGGGCTAGCGGGAGGGAGCTCCTACAATGAGCAGTTCTTC.

The V gene is TRBV4-2, the J gene TRBJ2-5; D is perhaps TRBD1 (5 bases). The assigned J gene may be wrong: the sequence end matches TRBJ2-7 better. This CDR3 region has 14 residues. Germline assignment: CDR1 LGHNA and CDR2 YNFKEQ. The CDR3 sequence: CASSQDRGLGEQYF. In DNA, the CDR3 is TGTGCCAGCAGCCAAGATAGGGGTTTAGGCGAGCAGTACTTC.

This clonotype has only a few counts. The gene calls are TRBV3-1 and TRBJ2-5; the D gene is possibly TRBD1 (6 bases). V was pared by 3 bases and J by 5 bases, with 10 bases between. The CDR3 is made up of 13 amino acids. CDR1 LGHDT and CDR2 YNNKEL come from the germline V gene (reference sequence). The CDR3 is CASSHTGSETQYF. CDR3 sequence (DNA): TGTGCCAGCAGCCACACAGGGAGCGAGACCCAGTACTTC.

This rearrangement joins TRBV6-5 to TRBJ1-1, with D unclear. The V end was cut by 5 bases, the J end by 0 bases, with 10 bases between. The germline CDR1 and CDR2 sequences are MNHEY and SVGAGI. The length of the CDR3 is 14 residues. CDR3 bases: TGTGCCAGCAGTCGGTCGACGGTGAACACTGAAGCTTTCTTT. Translation gives CASSRSTVNTEAFF.

The chain's CDR3 is CASSFNPASGISYNEQFF. The CDR3 DNA follows: TGTGCCAGCAGCTTCAACCCTGCTAGCGGGATATCCTACAATGAGCAGTTCTTC. The V call is TRBV5-5, the J call TRBJ2-1, with 9 bases aligning to TRBD2. The V segment lost 2 bases and the J segment 1 base; nucleotides outside the gene matches: 10. Germline-derived CDR1 and CDR2 are SGHKS and YYEKEE (reference sequence). The CDR3 covers 18 residues.

As concerns this clonotype: One end of the junction is discordant with germline, which a read error may explain. The chain couples TRBV18 to TRBJ2-1; D may be TRBD2 (5 bases). The CDR3 has 14 amino acids. Germline V lookup: CDR1 KGHSH, CDR2 LQKENI. CDR3 residues: CASSPKDSHNEQFF. For the CDR3, the DNA is TGTGCCAGCTCACCCAAGGACTCCCACAATGAGCAGTTCTTC. The full variable domain, rest sourced from reference TRBV18 and TRBJ2-1, is NAGVMQNPRHLVRRRGQEARLRCSPMKGHSHVYWYRQLPEEGLKFMVYLQKENIIDESGMPKERFSAEFPKEGPSILRIQQVVRGDSAAYFCASSPKDSHNEQFFGPGTRLTVL.

This clonotype was detected only a few times. CDR3 coding DNA: TGTGCCAGCAGTTACTCGCTTAGCGGGCTACTCTCTGGGGCCAACGTCCTGACTTTC. Translated: CASSYSLSGLLSGANVLTF. V is TRBV6-5 and J is TRBJ2-6; 7 bases agree with TRBD2. CDR1 MNHEY and CDR2 SVGAGI come from the germline V gene. The trim removed 0 bases at V and 0 bases at J, leaving 8 bases unmatched. This CDR3 comprises 19 residues.

This rearrangement joins TRBV28 to TRBJ2-3; weak D call: TRBD2 (6 bases). The ends were cut back, 3 bases at V and 3 bases at J, with 13 bases in the middle. The CDR3 sequence is 15 residues long. The germline V gene has CDR1 MDHEN and CDR2 SYDVKM. CDR3 loop: CASSFLGTRTDTQYF. The CDR3 coding sequence is TGTGCCAGCAGTTTCCTGGGGACTCGAACAGATACGCAGTATTTT.